This entry concerns a single TCR beta chain. No antigen is known for it. Specified time point: cycle 4 day 1 (C4D1), after less than seven weeks of nivolumab. Every patient was affected by relapse after autologous stem cell transplantation, while exposure to brentuximab vedotin was not uniform. Best outcomes ranged across complete response, partial response and progressive disease. The CDR3 is made up of 15 amino acids. These data originate in a study of PD-1 blockade in classical Hodgkin lymphoma. Study findings and constraints: Newly diagnosed patients were said to have less baseline TCR diversity than healthy donors did. In CD4+ cells, TCR diversity went up significantly by C4D1, but in CD8+ cells it did not. Newly diagnosed patients and complete responders had comparable diversity at baseline.

Data came from immunoSEQ multiplex PCR; TCRdb stores just in-frame clones and leaves some out. The sample lists 100,000 or so clones, around 90% occurring once. This clonotype was sampled from a human donor with classical Hodgkin lymphoma. The sequences come from peripheral blood mononuclear cells (PBMCs), collected before the fourth cycle of nivolumab. The chain joins TRBV7-5 to TRBJ2-2; the table assigns TRBD2, which was not confirmed against the DNA. TRBV7-5 is a recognized pseudogene. CDR3 region: CARSQGLENTGELFF. As DNA, the CDR3 is TGTGCCAGAAGCCAGGGACTCGAGAACACCGGGGAGCTGTTTTTT.